One sample yielded the 13 T cell receptor beta chains listed below, sequenced in a study of identical twins. TCRdb reanalysed the 5' RACE reads using MiXCR and keeps one entry per CDR3 protein. This sample has 700,000 to 950,000 distinct CDR3 sequences, with about 12% found just once. These records were also assigned to another study, of yellow fever vaccine responses in identical twins.

The sequencing input was PBMCs. The receptors were sampled from a woman younger than 30 in good health.

The V and J genes are TRBV23-1 and TRBJ2-1; TRBD2 might be the D (6 bases). TRBV23-1 is classed as an ORF, of uncertain function. CDR3 length: 14 amino acids. Trimming removed 0 bases from V and 7 bases from J, with 10 bases in between. Written as DNA, the CDR3 is TGCGCCAGCAGTCAATCGCCGGCGGGGAATGAGCAGTTCTTC. Translation gives CASSQSPAGNEQFF.

Ten or more counts support this clonotype. The V gene is TRBV7-8, the J gene TRBJ2-4; no definite D call. The germline V gene encodes CDR1 SGHVS and CDR2 FQNEAQ. The CDR3 extends over 11 amino acids. V lost 2 bases, J lost 5 bases, and 1 base lay in between. Written as DNA, the CDR3 is TGTGCCAGCAGCTTACAAAACATTCAGTACTTC. It encodes CASSLQNIQYF.

This clonotype was seen more than once but under ten times. The chain links TRBV12-3 or TRBV12-4 to TRBJ2-3; 8 bases match TRBD2. The CDR3 has 17 residues. The V and J ends lost 6 bases and 0 bases, in that order; junction bases with no gene match: 11. The CDR3 region has the DNA TGTGCCAGCAGCTTCGACCTACCGGGGGGGAGCACAGATACGCAGTATTTT. Protein product: CASSFDLPGGSTDTQYF.

This clonotype was seen many times. The rearrangement uses TRBV20-1 and TRBJ2-7; D might be TRBD1 (5 bases). The CDR3 length is 13 residues. Trimming removed 3 bases from V and 6 bases from J, with 15 bases in between. Per germline, CDR1 DFQATT and CDR2 SNEGSKA (reference sequence). CDR3 loop: CSARLPGSVEQYV. The CDR3, as DNA: TGCAGTGCTAGGTTGCCAGGGTCGGTCGAGCAGTACGTC.

The rearrangement joins TRBV15 to TRBJ2-7; TRBD1 matches 9 bases. V trimming: 5 bases; J trimming: 4 bases; junction bases outside the gene matches: 9. In germline, CDR1 is LNHNV, CDR2 YYDKDF (reference sequence). The CDR3 is made up of 15 amino acids. Here the CDR3 DNA reads TGTGCCACCAGCGGGGGGACAGGGACTTTTTACGAGCAGTACTTC. Translated: CATSGGTGTFYEQYF.

The V call is TRBV5-5, the J call TRBJ2-5, with D uncertain. Trimming stripped 2 bases from V and 2 bases from J, with 19 bases between. The CDR3 length is 17 residues. In germline, CDR1 is SGHKS, CDR2 YYEKEE (reference sequence). The CDR3 spells CASSLRSQSLPQETQYF. For the CDR3, the DNA is TGTGCCAGCAGCTTACGGAGTCAGTCCCTCCCGCAAGAGACCCAGTACTTC.

V and J are TRBV24-1 and TRBJ2-5; D unresolved. The germline gives CDR1 KGHDR, CDR2 SFDVKD. The CDR3 has 15 residues. Trimming took off 1 base at V and 5 bases at J, with 13 bases between the two ends. CDR3 bases: TGTGCCACCAGTGATTTAGGCATTGACGGGGAGACCCAGTACTTC. Translated: CATSDLGIDGETQYF.

The rearrangement links TRBV28 to TRBJ2-7, with 9 bases aligning to TRBD1. Trimming removed 4 bases from V and 3 bases from J; junction bases left unmatched: 7. The CDR3 runs to 15 residues. The germline CDR1 and CDR2 sequences are MDHEN and SYDVKM. CDR3: CASSSPGQGNYEQYV. DNA of the CDR3: TGTGCCAGCAGTTCCCCGGGACAGGGTAACTACGAGCAGTACGTC.

Only a few counts were recorded for this clonotype. V is TRBV10-2 and J is TRBJ2-1; the match to TRBD1 covers 9 bases. The junction had 7 bases not matched to a gene; V was cut back by 3 bases and J by 4 bases. Germline CDR1 WSHSY, CDR2 SAAADI. The CDR3 is 16 amino acids. The CDR3 region is CASSEIGTGSYNEQFF. The CDR3 DNA follows: TGCGCCAGCAGTGAAATCGGGACAGGGTCGTACAATGAGCAGTTCTTC.

This chain links TRBV5-5 with TRBJ2-1; tentative D call: TRBD2 (5 bases). V shed 1 base and J shed 0 bases, with 17 bases lying between them. In germline, CDR1 is SGHKS, CDR2 YYEKEE (reference sequence). This CDR3 spans 18 amino acids. The chain's CDR3 is CASSLKDLKSFSYNEQFF. DNA for the CDR3: TGTGCCAGCAGCTTGAAGGACTTAAAGTCATTCTCCTACAATGAGCAGTTCTTC.

At least ten counts were recorded for this clonotype. The chain recombines TRBV9 with TRBJ2-2, with D hard to call. This CDR3 has 13 residues. In germline, CDR1 is SGDLS, CDR2 YYNGEE. The V end lost 2 bases, the J end lost 6 bases, and 8 bases lay between the germline ends. DNA of the CDR3: TGTGCCAGCAGCGTTGGACCGCCCGGGGAGCTGTTTTTT. As protein: CASSVGPPGELFF.

At least ten counts were recorded for this clonotype. This chain links TRBV9 with TRBJ1-1, with D maybe TRBD1 (5 bases). Germline V gene data show CDR1 as SGDLS and CDR2 as YYNGEE. The length of the CDR3 is 15 residues. V lost 2 bases and J 5 bases, leaving 16 bases between the germline ends. Written as DNA, the CDR3 is TGTGCCAGCAGCGTGGCGGGGGACCCGGGGACTGAAGCTTTCTTT. The encoded protein is CASSVAGDPGTEAFF.

This clonotype was counted ten times or more. The chain uses TRBV6-1 and TRBJ2-7; 7 nucleotides line up with TRBD1. The length of the CDR3 is 14 residues. The V and J ends lost 6 bases and 0 bases, in that order; junction bases with no gene match: 5. Germline values: CDR1 MNHNS, CDR2 SASEGT. The CDR3 DNA reads TGTGCCAGCAGACGCCGGGACAGCTCCTACGAGCAGTACGTC. Its protein product is CASRRRDSSYEQYV.